The rows below give T cell receptor beta chains drawn from one sample of a study of cytomegalovirus exposure and HLA in healthy donors. Sequencing used immunoSEQ multiplex PCR; TCRdb keeps in-frame clones, though not all of them. The repertoire holds roughly 200,000 clones, with roughly 79% as singletons. Sequencing was carried out using PBMCs. The receptors shown here come from a man aged 25-40 years in good health and CMV-seronegative. CDR3s include the opening cysteine and the closing phenylalanine or tryptophan. The D gene is left open where the match is weak. A row's size may be missing; if present it is once, few, many or a size class.

clone_size j_call v_call d_call cdr3_nt cdr3_aa
. TRBJ2-7 TRBV28 . TGTGCCAGCAGTAGGGGGGGACGCGAGCAGTACTTC CASSRGGREQYF
. TRBJ1-2 TRBV5-3 TRBD1 TGTGCCAGAAGCACCCCGGACAGGGGGCAGGATGGCTACACCTTC CARSTPDRGQDGYTF
. TRBJ2-7 TRBV19 . TGTGCCAGTAGTAACAGCTACGAGCAGTACTTC CASSNSYEQYF
. TRBJ2-1 TRBV7-6 . TGTGCCAGCAGCTTAGGAAGTTTACTCGAGCAGTTCTTC CASSLGSLLEQFF
. TRBJ2-7 TRBV7-9 . TGTGCCAGCAGCTTAAGTTCCCAGGGAGAGCAGTACTTC CASSLSSQGEQYF
. TRBJ2-7 TRBV18 TRBD1 TGTGCCAGCTCACCTCTAGGACAGGGGAACTACGAGCAGTACTTC CASSPLGQGNYEQYF
. TRBJ2-7 TRBV29-1 TRBD2 TGCAGCGTTGACGGGGGGTACGAGCAGTACTTC CSVDGGYEQYF
once TRBJ1-1 TRBV18 . TGTGCCAGCTCCAAGACAGCGAACACTGAAGCTTTCTTT CASSKTANTEAFF
. TRBJ1-3 TRBV4-1 TRBD1 TGCGCCAGCAGCCCCACCGGACAGGTAGCTGGAAACACCATATATTTT CASSPTGQVAGNTIYF
. TRBJ1-1 TRBV28 . TGTGCCAGCAGTTCCTTAACCTACCTGAACACTGAAGCTTTCTTT CASSSLTYLNTEAFF
. TRBJ2-7 TRBV11-2 TRBD1 TGTGCCAGCAGCTCCACCGGGACAGGGAAATACGAGCAGTACTTC CASSSTGTGKYEQYF
. TRBJ1-6 TRBV25-1 . TGTGCCACCAAGGGGACTGATAATTCACCCCTCCACTTT CATKGTDNSPLHF
. TRBJ1-2 TRBV7-9 TRBD1 TGTGCCAGCAGCGCCCTACAGGGGAACTATGGCTACACCTTC CASSALQGNYGYTF
few TRBJ1-1 TRBV6-1 . TGTGCCAGCAGTTTGCAGGGGCGGGACACTGAAGCTTTCTTT CASSLQGRDTEAFF
few TRBJ1-1 TRBV6-5 . TGTGCCAGCACACCCAGGAGGGGCAAAAACACTGAAGCTTTCTTT CASTPRRGKNTEAFF
. TRBJ2-7 TRBV7-9 TRBD1 TGTGCCAGCAGCGACTCCAAAATGGACAGGGACGAGCAGTACTTC CASSDSKMDRDEQYF
. TRBJ2-7 TRBV7-8 TRBD1 TGTGCCAGCAGCTTAGGGGCGGACAGGAGCTCCTACGAGCAGTACTTC CASSLGADRSSYEQYF
once TRBJ1-2 TRBV2 . TGTGCCAGCAGTGAAGCGCGTTACTCACAGGGTGGCTATGGCTACACCTTC CASSEARYSQGGYGYTF
. TRBJ2-7 TRBV7-7 . TGTGCCAGCAGCCTCCTCCCAGGGTCCGGCTACGAGCAGTACTTC CASSLLPGSGYEQYF
. TRBJ2-5 TRBV4-2 TRBD2 TGTGCCAGCAGCCCCAAAAGCCCTAGCGGGGAAGAGACCCAGTACTTC CASSPKSPSGEETQYF
. TRBJ2-7 TRBV25-1 TRBD1 TGTGCCAGCATGGCTGGGGGGACAGGTAACTACGAGCAGTACTTC CASMAGGTGNYEQYF
. TRBJ2-2 TRBV5-4 TRBD2 TGTGCCAGCAGCTTGACGCCTAGCGGGAGGTTAACCGGGGAGCTGTTTTTT CASSLTPSGRLTGELFF
. TRBJ2-7 TRBV27 . TGTGCCAGCAGTGTTGGGGCTCCCTACGAGCAGTACTTC CASSVGAPYEQYF
. TRBJ1-4 TRBV9 . TGTGCCAGCAGCGTAGCCGGGACTGGCGAAAAACTGTTTTTT CASSVAGTGEKLFF
few TRBJ2-2 TRBV7-6 . TGTGCCAGCAGTTATAAACAGGGGGCGGCGGGAGGGAAGACCGGGGAGCTGTTTTTT CASSYKQGAAGGKTGELFF
few TRBJ1-1 TRBV10-1 . TGCGCCAGCAGTGAGTCCGTGGACTTGAACACTGAAGCTTTCTTT CASSESVDLNTEAFF
. TRBJ1-3 TRBV5-1 . TGCGCCAGTCAGGACTCTGGAAACACCATATATTTT CASQDSGNTIYF
. TRBJ2-6 TRBV6-1 TRBD2 TGTGCCAGCACCAATGGGGGGGTCGGGGCCAACGTCCTGACTTTC CASTNGGVGANVLTF
few TRBJ1-1 TRBV6-1 . TGTGCCAGCAGTGAAGAGACGGGGGGTGCTACTGAAGCTTTCTTT CASSEETGGATEAFF
. TRBJ2-1 TRBV5-3 TRBD2 TGTGCCAGAAGAGCTAGCGGCCCCTACAATGAGCAGTTCTTC CARRASGPYNEQFF
few TRBJ1-4 TRBV9 . TGTGCCAGCAGCATCGGACAGACGAGCAATGAAAAACTGTTTTTT CASSIGQTSNEKLFF
. TRBJ2-7 TRBV9 TRBD1 TGTGCCAGCAGCCTCGAGGACAGGGGTCTCTACGAGCAGTACTTC CASSLEDRGLYEQYF
. TRBJ1-2 TRBV6-6 . TGTGCCAGCAGTCCTGGAGAGAGCTACACCTTC CASSPGESYTF
. TRBJ2-1 TRBV7-2 . TGTGCCAGCAGCTTAGATGGGGGCGATGAGCAGTTCTTC CASSLDGGDEQFF
. TRBJ1-3 TRBV30 . TGTGCCTGGAGTGCGGACATTATAAGCTCTGGAAACACCATATATTTT CAWSADIISSGNTIYF
. TRBJ2-7 TRBV11-1 TRBD1 TGTGCCAGCAGCTTGGACAGGGGGCAGTACGAGCAGTACTTC CASSLDRGQYEQYF
. TRBJ2-5 TRBV28 TRBD1 TGTGCCAGCAGTATGGGGGTAGGACAGGGGAATTCTCGGGAGACCCAGTACTTC CASSMGVGQGNSRETQYF
. TRBJ1-2 TRBV27 . TGTGCCAGCAGTTCCAGGGTTTACTATGGCTACACCTTC CASSSRVYYGYTF
. TRBJ2-2 TRBV2 TRBD1 TGTGCCAGCAGATCCGGGACAGCGAACACCGGGGAGCTGTTTTTT CASRSGTANTGELFF